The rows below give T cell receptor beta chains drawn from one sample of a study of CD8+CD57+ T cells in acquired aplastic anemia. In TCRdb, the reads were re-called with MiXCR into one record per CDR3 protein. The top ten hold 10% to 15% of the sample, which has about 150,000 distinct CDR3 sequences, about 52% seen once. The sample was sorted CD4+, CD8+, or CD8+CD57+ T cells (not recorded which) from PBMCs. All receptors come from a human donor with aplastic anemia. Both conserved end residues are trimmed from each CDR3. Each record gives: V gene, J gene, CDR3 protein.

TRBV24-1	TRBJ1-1	ATSDLRGVTF
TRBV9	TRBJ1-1	ASSPRFMNTEAF
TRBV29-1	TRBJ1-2	SVAQGDYGYT
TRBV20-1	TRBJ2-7	SAKTGGYDEQY
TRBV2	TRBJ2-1	ASMRGSNDEQF
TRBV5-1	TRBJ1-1	ASSGRQGMNTEAF
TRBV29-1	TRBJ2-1	SVPLILAGVGEQF
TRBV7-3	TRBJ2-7	ASTSTSAANYEQY
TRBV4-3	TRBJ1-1	ASSQGTLNTEAF
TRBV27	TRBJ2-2	AAVARNTGELF
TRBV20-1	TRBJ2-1	SARDRDSRGVIYNEQF
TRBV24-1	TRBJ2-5	ATSDSRQGGQETQY
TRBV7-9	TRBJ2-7	ASSLARDIPYEQY
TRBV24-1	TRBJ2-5	ATSDNKGTGLGGAQY
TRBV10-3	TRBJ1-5	AISPTPGNPQH
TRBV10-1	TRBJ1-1	ASSESRGNTEAF
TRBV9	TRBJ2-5	ASSPLAGPGETQY
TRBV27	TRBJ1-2	ASSLFWGEMGGYT
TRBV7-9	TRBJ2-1	ASSLVYYNEQF
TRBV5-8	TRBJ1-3	ASSLDTAGNTIY
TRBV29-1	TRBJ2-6	SVENPDSGANVLT
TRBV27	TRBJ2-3	ASSLSGGRADTQY
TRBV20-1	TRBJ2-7	SASSLDNSYEQY
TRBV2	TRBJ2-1	ASSESGRGGHYNEQF
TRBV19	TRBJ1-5	ASSPGQVDGEPQH
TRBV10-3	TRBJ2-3	AISAGDTQY
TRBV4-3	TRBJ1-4	ASSQLGGEKLF
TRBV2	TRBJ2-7	ASRETSSYEQY
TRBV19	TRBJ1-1	ASSMGGLAF
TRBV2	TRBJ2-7	ASGIGTYEQY
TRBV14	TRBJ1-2	ASSQDWYGYT
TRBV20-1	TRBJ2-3	SARDRASGSTDTQY
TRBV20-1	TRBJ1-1	SASSSTEAF
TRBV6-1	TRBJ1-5	ASTPREPWVGNQPQH
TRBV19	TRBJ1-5	ASSISGQPHQPQH
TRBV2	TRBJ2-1	ASSEQGTAYNEQF
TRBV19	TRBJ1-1	ASRAGTTGTEAF
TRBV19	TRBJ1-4	ASTDRTNEKLF
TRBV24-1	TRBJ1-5	ATSGMGDQPQH
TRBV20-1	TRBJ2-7	SAVVGTSGSSNEQY
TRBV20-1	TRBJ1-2	SARPTGGYGYT
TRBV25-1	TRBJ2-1	ASSVPGQLGNEQF
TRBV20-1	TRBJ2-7	SASSPGQAYEQY